This T cell receptor beta chain was identified during a study of blood T cell repertoires in COVID-19. Participants were aged 18 to 89 years, lived in under 25 US areas, and enrolled virtually. Membership in each cohort depended on participant-reported clinical history. Recovery among Cohort 3 donors was established by two negative PCRs, clearance, or symptom resolution. Profiled with immunoSEQ multiplex PCR; TCRdb holds only in-frame clones, not every one. The table shows some 300,000 clones, with around 92% occurring only once. The CDR3 covers 14 residues. V shed 2 bases and J shed 5 bases, with 11 bases lying between them. Looked up from germline, CDR1 is SGHRS and CDR2 is YFSETQ.

The sequencing sample was made of PBMCs or T cells enriched from blood (not recorded which). The chain employs TRBV5-1 and TRBJ1-5; the D is unclear. The receptor comes from a woman in her twenties or thirties who had recovered from COVID-19. CDR3 loop: CASSFQGGDQPQHF. As DNA, the CDR3 is TGCGCCAGCAGCTTCCAAGGTGGAGATCAGCCCCAGCATTTT.